Listed below are T cell receptor beta chains from one sample, sequenced in a study of CD8 T cells in ankylosing spondylitis. TCRdb re-called the 5' RACE reads through MiXCR, storing one row per CDR3 protein. This sample carries over 600,000 distinct CDR3 sequences, roughly 19% of them seen once, and the ten largest clones take 19%. The sequenced sample was blood, either unsorted or a sorted T cell fraction (not recorded which). Receptors were obtained from a male donor with ankylosing spondylitis. CDR3s include the opening cysteine and the closing phenylalanine or tryptophan. Fields, in order: CDR3 length, D gene, V gene, J gene, clone size, CDR3 protein, CDR3 DNA. The D gene is left open where the match is weak. Size tells how often a clone was seen (once, few, many) or the class of an expanded clone, and some rows leave it out.

>15|NA|TRBV18|TRBJ2-3|NA
CASSLGTLSTDTQYF
TGTGCCAGCTCACTCGGCACACTAAGTACAGATACGCAGTATTTT
>15|NA|TRBV7-6|TRBJ1-5|NA
CASSLDYSSNQPQHF
TGTGCCAGCAGCTTAGACTACAGCAGCAATCAGCCCCAGCATTTT
>12|NA|TRBV20-1|TRBJ2-1|few
CSARGTTNEQFF
TGCAGTGCTAGAGGTACCACCAATGAGCAGTTCTTC
>12|NA|TRBV29-1|TRBJ2-5|few
CSVAARGETQYF
TGCAGCGTTGCGGCCAGGGGAGAGACCCAGTACTTC
>15|NA|TRBV5-1|TRBJ2-3|NA
CASSYRDHYTDTQYF
TGCGCCAGCAGCTACCGGGACCATTACACAGATACGCAGTATTTT
>15|TRBD2|TRBV2|TRBJ2-7|NA
CASRGFGGGAYEQYF
TGTGCCAGCAGGGGTTTTGGCGGGGGAGCCTACGAGCAGTACTTC
>12|NA|TRBV24-1|TRBJ2-1|NA
CATRGPYNEQFF
TGTGCCACCAGGGGCCCTTACAATGAGCAGTTCTTC
>17|TRBD2|TRBV6-5|TRBJ2-1|NA
CAISDLEYLAEANEQFF
TGTGCCATCAGTGATCTCGAGTACCTAGCGGAGGCCAATGAGCAGTTCTTC
>14|NA|TRBV4-1|TRBJ2-3|few
CASSQDLSSDTQYF
TGCGCCAGCAGCCAAGATCTATCGTCGGATACGCAGTATTTT
>15|TRBD1|TRBV30|TRBJ1-6|NA
CAWRTRDRDNSPLHF
TGTGCCTGGAGAACCCGGGACAGGGATAATTCACCCCTCCACTTT
>15|NA|TRBV20-1|TRBJ1-2|NA
CSAREWGKGNYGYTF
TGCAGTGCTAGAGAATGGGGGAAGGGGAACTATGGCTACACCTTC
>15|NA|TRBV12-3/TRBV12-4|TRBJ1-5|NA
CASSHRDHSNQPQHF
TGTGCCAGCAGCCACAGGGATCATAGCAATCAGCCCCAGCATTTT
>12|NA|TRBV12-3/TRBV12-4|TRBJ1-1|many
CASSPGNTEAFF
TGTGCCAGCAGCCCGGGGAACACTGAAGCTTTCTTT
>16|TRBD1|TRBV9|TRBJ2-3|few
CASSAYAGTGTDTQYF
TGTGCCAGCAGCGCCTACGCCGGGACAGGGACAGATACGCAGTATTTT
>12|NA|TRBV7-9|TRBJ2-5|NA
CATRDIQETQYF
TGTGCCACCCGGGACATTCAAGAGACCCAGTACTTC
>14|NA|TRBV12-3/TRBV12-4|TRBJ2-1|few
CASKRGRGGDEQFF
TGTGCCAGCAAAAGGGGCCGAGGTGGGGATGAGCAGTTCTTC
>13|TRBD1|TRBV29-1|TRBJ2-7|NA
CSVGPGQTYEQYF
TGCAGCGTGGGACCGGGACAGACCTACGAGCAGTACTTC